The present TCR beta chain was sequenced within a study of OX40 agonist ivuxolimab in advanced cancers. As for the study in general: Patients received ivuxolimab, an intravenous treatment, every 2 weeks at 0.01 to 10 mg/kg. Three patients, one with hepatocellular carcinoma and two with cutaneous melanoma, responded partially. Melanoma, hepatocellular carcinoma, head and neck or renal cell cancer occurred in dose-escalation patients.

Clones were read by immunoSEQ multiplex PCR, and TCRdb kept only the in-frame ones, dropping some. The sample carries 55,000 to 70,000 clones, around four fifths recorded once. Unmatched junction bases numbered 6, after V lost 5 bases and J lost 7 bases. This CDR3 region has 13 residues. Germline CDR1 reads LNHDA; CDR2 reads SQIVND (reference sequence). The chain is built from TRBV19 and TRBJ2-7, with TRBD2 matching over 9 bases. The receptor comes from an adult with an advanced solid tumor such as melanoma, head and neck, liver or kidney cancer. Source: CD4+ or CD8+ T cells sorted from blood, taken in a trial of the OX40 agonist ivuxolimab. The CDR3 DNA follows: TGTGCCAGTAGTTATATAGCGGGAGAGGAGCAGTACTTC. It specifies CASSYIAGEEQYF.